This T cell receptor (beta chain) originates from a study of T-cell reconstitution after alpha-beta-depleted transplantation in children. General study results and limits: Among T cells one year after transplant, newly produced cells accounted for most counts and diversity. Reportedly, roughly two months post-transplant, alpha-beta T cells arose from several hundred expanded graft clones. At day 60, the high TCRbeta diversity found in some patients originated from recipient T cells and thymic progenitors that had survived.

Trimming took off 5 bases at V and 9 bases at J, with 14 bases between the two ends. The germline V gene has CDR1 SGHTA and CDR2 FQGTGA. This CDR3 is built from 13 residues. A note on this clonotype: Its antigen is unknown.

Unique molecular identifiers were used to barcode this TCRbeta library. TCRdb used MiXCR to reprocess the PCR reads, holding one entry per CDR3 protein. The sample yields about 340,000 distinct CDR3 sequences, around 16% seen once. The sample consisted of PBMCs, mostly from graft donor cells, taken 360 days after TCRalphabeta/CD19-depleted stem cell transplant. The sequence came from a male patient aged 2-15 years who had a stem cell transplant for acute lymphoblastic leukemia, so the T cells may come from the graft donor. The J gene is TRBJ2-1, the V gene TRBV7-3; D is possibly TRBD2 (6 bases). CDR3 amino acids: CASSLGGRSEQFF. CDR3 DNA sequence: TGTGCCAGCAGCCTTGGGGGGAGATCTGAGCAGTTCTTC. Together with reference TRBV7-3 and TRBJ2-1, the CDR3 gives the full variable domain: GAGVSQTPSNKVTEKGKYVELRCDPISGHTALYWYRQSLGQGPEFLIYFQGTGAADDSGLPNDRFFAVRPEGSVSTLKIQRTERGDSAVYLCASSLGGRSEQFFGPGTRLTVL.